This T cell receptor (beta chain) was identified during a study of cytomegalovirus exposure and HLA in healthy donors. Study as a whole: Early release data held 75 million to 90 million unique TCRs from HLA-typed donors.

V lost 0 bases to trimming and J lost 0 bases; unmatched junction nucleotides: 2. This CDR3 spans 15 amino acids. Germline V gene sequence: CDR1 GTSNPN, CDR2 SVGIG (reference sequence). Both 60 Vbeta primers and 13 Jbeta primers went into the PCR. Assay used: immunoSEQ multiplex PCR; TCRdb lists only in-frame clones, some missing. Among 100,000 to 150,000 clones, 70% to 80% were seen once, and the ten largest hold about 1%. Specimen: PBMCs. The V gene is TRBV30, the J gene TRBJ2-7, with TRBD2 matching over 10 bases. The sequence was obtained from an older woman in good health and CMV-seronegative. The CDR3 sequence is CAWSVSSGGSYEQYF. CDR3 coding DNA: TGTGCCTGGAGTGTTTCTAGCGGGGGCTCCTACGAGCAGTACTTC.